The clone carrying this T cell receptor beta chain was seen a single time. As yet, its antigen is unknown. This sample is drawn from a study of T cell responses to AZD1222 COVID-19 vaccine. Study-wide results and caveats: Seropositivity was recorded at baseline in only 6 or 7 AZD1222 recipients.

The method was immunoSEQ multiplex PCR; TCRdb's version includes in-frame clones alone and lacks a portion of them. The table records nearly 90,000 clones, about 90% of them present only once. Trimming pared 0 bases from V and 5 bases from J, leaving 10 bases between. The CDR3 length is 15 residues. Germline V gene sequence: CDR1 MNHEY, CDR2 SVGAGI. This receptor was identified in an adult in good health. The chain employs TRBV6-5 and TRBJ1-4, with D unclear. The sequencing here drew on peripheral blood, taken on day 0 of MenACWY control vaccination. CDR3 in DNA: TGTGCCAGCAGTTACTCGGGCAGCTGGAATGAAAAACTGTTTTTT. Translation gives CASSYSGSWNEKLFF.